A single sample gave rise to the 4 T cell receptor beta chains below, sequenced in a study of response to subunit inactivated influenza vaccine. From the RT-PCR reads, TCRdb called clonotypes with MiXCR, one entry per CDR3 protein. The sample has hundreds of thousands of distinct CDR3 sequences; about 14% are singletons. The sequencing used PBMCs from blood, collected around 14 days before vaccination. Receptors were obtained from a middle-aged man who received an inactivated influenza vaccine.

This clonotype was found many times. The V call is TRBV12-3 or TRBV12-4, the J call TRBJ2-3, with D maybe TRBD1 (6 bases). The V end was cut by 3 bases, the J end by 0 bases, with 16 bases between. The CDR3 extends over 17 amino acids. The CDR3 loop reads CASSFALDSTSTDTQYF. The DNA for the CDR3 is TGTGCCAGCAGTTTTGCCCTGGACAGTACTAGCACAGATACGCAGTATTTT.

The rearrangement uses TRBV12-3 or TRBV12-4 and TRBJ2-1; 9 bases line up with TRBD2. V lost 7 bases, J lost 3 bases, and 4 bases stayed unmatched. This CDR3 contains 14 residues. The CDR3 nucleotides read TGTGCCAGCACACTAGCGGGCAACTACAATGAGCAGTTCTTC. Protein sequence: CASTLAGNYNEQFF.

In its sample, this clonotype was seen many times. CDR3 sequence: CSARDQSGRETQYF. The CDR3 nucleotides are TGCAGTGCTAGAGATCAGAGCGGGAGAGAGACCCAGTACTTC. This chain connects TRBV20-1 to TRBJ2-5; 8 bases map to TRBD2. The CDR3 has 14 residues. Germline CDR1 DFQATT, CDR2 SNEGSKA (reference sequence). J was trimmed by 4 bases and V by 0 bases; bases with no gene match: 4.

The chain is built from TRBV3-1 and TRBJ2-7; 9 bases fit TRBD1. Trimming took 10 bases from V and 3 from J; bases not matched to a gene: 13. Germline V gene sequence: CDR1 LGHDT, CDR2 YNNKEL (reference sequence). This CDR3 has 15 residues. CDR3 protein: CATSRAGTGYYEQYF. The CDR3 DNA reads TGTGCCACCTCCCGGGCCGGGACAGGGTACTACGAGCAGTACTTC.